The next 10 T cell receptor beta chains were all read from a single sample in a study of regulatory T cells in long-lasting Graves disease. iRepertoire HTBI primers and Arm-PCR of CDR3 regions built TCR beta libraries. Each CDR3 protein is one row after TCRdb ran MiXCR on the multiplex PCR reads. This sample yields roughly 400,000 distinct CDR3 sequences, of which around 21% are seen a single time; less than 25% belongs to the top ten. Regarding time point: persistent/refractory GD, antithyroid drugs over 5 years with positive TRAb. From RNA extracted from PBMCs, the TCR library was made. The source was peripheral blood mononuclear cells (PBMCs), collected when the disease was refractory, from a patient treated with antithyroid drugs. These receptors were collected from a female donor with Graves disease.

The chain carries TRBV5-6 and TRBJ2-7; D may match TRBD1 or TRBD2 (5 bases each). Trimming took 1 base from V and 0 from J, leaving 11 bases between them. The germline gives CDR1 SGHDT, CDR2 YYEEEE. The CDR3 loop spans 15 amino acids. In DNA, the CDR3 is TGTGCCAGCAGCTTGAACTGGGGGAGCTCCTACGAGCAGTACTTC. Translated, it gives CASSLNWGSSYEQYF.

The V gene is TRBV6-1, the J gene TRBJ1-1; the D gene is possibly TRBD1 (5 bases). V lost 5 bases, J lost 1 base, and 11 bases lay in between. The CDR3 spans 14 residues. Per the germline V gene, CDR1 is MNHNS and CDR2 is SASEGT. The CDR3, as DNA: TGTGCCAGCAGTCCAGGGAAAAGGAACACTGAAGCTTTCTTT. As protein: CASSPGKRNTEAFF.

This clonotype was recorded only once. The chain's CDR3 is CASSSLRGGRAGYEQYF. As DNA, the CDR3 is TGTGCCAGCAGTAGCCTACGCGGCGGGAGGGCGGGTTACGAGCAGTACTTC. The chain couples TRBV6-1 to TRBJ2-7, with 9 bases that match TRBD2. CDR3 length equals 17 residues. Trimming at V came to 5 bases and at J to 4 bases, leaving 15 bases not matched to a gene. CDR1 is MNHNS, CDR2 SASEGT, per germline.

The chain is built from TRBV28 and TRBJ2-2; 12 bases agree with TRBD1. This CDR3 spans 16 amino acids. V dropped 6 bases and J dropped 7; count of bases not matched to a gene: 9. Germline loops: CDR1 MDHEN, CDR2 SYDVKM. CDR3 amino acids: CASRLGQGALIGELFF. The CDR3, as DNA: TGTGCCAGCAGATTGGGACAGGGGGCGCTAATCGGGGAGCTGTTTTTT.

A few counts support this clonotype. The chain carries TRBV27 and TRBJ2-7; D remains ambiguous. Germline CDR1 MNHEY, CDR2 SMNVEV (reference sequence). CDR3 length: 13 residues. V lost 7 bases, J lost 0 bases, and 10 bases lay in between. The CDR3 DNA follows: TGTGCCAGCATGGATGCCCTCTCCTACGAGCAGTACTTC. It specifies CASMDALSYEQYF.

V usage is TRBV5-1 and J usage is TRBJ2-7; 11 positions agree with TRBD1. The CDR3 has 17 residues. Trimming took 0 bases from V and 4 from J; bases not matched to a gene: 9. From germline, CDR1 is SGHRS and CDR2 YFSETQ. CDR3 amino acids: CASSLAGRDRGWYEQYF. The CDR3 bases are TGCGCCAGCAGCTTGGCTGGCCGGGACAGGGGGTGGTACGAGCAGTACTTC. Full variable domain (missing parts from reference TRBV5-1 and TRBJ2-7): KAGVTQTPRYLIKTRGQQVTLSCSPISGHRSVSWYQQTPGQGLQFLFEYFSETQRNKGNFPGRFSGRQFSNSRSEMNVSTLELGDSALYLCASSLAGRDRGWYEQYFGPGTRLTVT.

The chain has TRBV20-1 and TRBJ2-7; 7 bases align to TRBD1. V lost 5 bases, J lost 7 bases, and 20 bases stayed unmatched. Germline CDR1 and CDR2: DFQATT and SNEGSKA (reference sequence). The CDR3 loop spans 16 amino acids. The CDR3 loop is CSALDRAELPFWEQYF. The CDR3 nucleotides read TGCAGTGCTTTAGACAGGGCCGAACTCCCTTTTTGGGAGCAGTACTTC.

This clonotype appeared a few times. The chain carries TRBV12-3 or TRBV12-4 and TRBJ1-3; 8 nucleotides agree with TRBD1. V shed 4 bases, J shed 3 bases, and the junction held 8 bases outside the gene matches. The CDR3 runs to 16 residues. This CDR3 is CASSSAAGGLGNTIYF. The DNA of the CDR3 is TGTGCCAGCAGTTCCGCAGCAGGGGGCCTTGGAAACACCATATATTTT.

This clonotype appeared once. The chain joins TRBV20-1 to TRBJ2-2, with TRBD2 identical over 9 bases. The germline V gene encodes CDR1 DFQATT and CDR2 SNEGSKA (reference sequence). J lost 0 bases, V lost 3 bases, and 5 bases had no gene match. The CDR3 runs 16 residues. Here the CDR3 reads CSARKAGGSNTGELFF. As DNA, the CDR3 is TGCAGTGCTAGGAAGGCGGGAGGGTCGAACACCGGGGAGCTGTTTTTT.

This clonotype was counted only a few times. One junction end does not reproduce the germline sequence, and a read error may be involved. The chain links TRBV7-3 to TRBJ2-7; 8 bases map to TRBD2. CDR3 length: 14 residues. CDR1 is SGHTA and CDR2 is FQGTGA in the germline V gene. The CDR3 region is CTSSSRLATNEQYF. CDR3 bases: TGTACCAGCAGCTCGCGACTAGCGACCAACGAGCAGTACTTC.